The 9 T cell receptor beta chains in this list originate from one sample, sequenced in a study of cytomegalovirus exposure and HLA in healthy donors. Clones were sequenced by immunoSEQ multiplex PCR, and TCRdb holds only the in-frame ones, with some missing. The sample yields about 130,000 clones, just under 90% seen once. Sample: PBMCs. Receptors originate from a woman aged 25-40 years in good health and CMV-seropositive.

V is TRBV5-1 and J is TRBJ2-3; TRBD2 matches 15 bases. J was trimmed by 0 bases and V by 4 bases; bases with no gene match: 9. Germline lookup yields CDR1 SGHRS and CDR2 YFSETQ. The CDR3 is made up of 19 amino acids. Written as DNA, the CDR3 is TGCGCCAGCAGCCGCCCCGGGACTAGCGGGGGGCGGAGCACAGATACGCAGTATTTT. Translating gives CASSRPGTSGGRSTDTQYF.

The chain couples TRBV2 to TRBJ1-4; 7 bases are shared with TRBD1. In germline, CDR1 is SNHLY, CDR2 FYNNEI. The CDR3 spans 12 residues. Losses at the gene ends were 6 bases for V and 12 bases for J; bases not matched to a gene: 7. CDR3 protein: CASRGDRFELFF. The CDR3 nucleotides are TGTGCCAGCAGGGGGGACAGATTCGAACTGTTTTTT.

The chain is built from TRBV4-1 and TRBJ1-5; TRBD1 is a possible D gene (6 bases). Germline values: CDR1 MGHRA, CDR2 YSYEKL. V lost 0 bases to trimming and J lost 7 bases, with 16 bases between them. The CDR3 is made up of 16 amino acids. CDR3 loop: CASSQDFQGSSQPQHF. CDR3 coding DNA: TGCGCCAGCAGCCAAGACTTCCAGGGGTCGAGCCAGCCCCAGCATTTT.

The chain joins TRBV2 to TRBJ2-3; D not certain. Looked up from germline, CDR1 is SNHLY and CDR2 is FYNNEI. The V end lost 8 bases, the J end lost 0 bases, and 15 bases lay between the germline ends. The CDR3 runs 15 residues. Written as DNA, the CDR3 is TGTGCCAGCGGATACCCTGGGCGTAGCACAGATACGCAGTATTTT. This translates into CASGYPGRSTDTQYF.

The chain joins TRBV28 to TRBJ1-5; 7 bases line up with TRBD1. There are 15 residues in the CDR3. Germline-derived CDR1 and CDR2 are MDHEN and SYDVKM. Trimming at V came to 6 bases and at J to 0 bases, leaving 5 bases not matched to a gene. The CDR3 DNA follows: TGTGCCAGCAGCCCCGACAGGGCTAGCAATCAGCCCCAGCATTTT. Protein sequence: CASSPDRASNQPQHF.

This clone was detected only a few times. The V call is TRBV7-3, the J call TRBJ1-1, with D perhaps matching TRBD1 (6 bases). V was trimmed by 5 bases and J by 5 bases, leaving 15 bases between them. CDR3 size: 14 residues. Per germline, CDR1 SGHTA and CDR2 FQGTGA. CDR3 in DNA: TGTGCCAGCAGCCTCCTTGGGGGCGGGACTGAAGCTTTCTTT. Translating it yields CASSLLGGGTEAFF.

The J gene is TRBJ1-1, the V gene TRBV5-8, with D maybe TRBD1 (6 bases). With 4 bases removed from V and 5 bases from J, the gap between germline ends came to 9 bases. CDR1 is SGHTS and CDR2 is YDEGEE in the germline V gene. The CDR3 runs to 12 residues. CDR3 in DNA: TGTGCCAGCAGCGGGGGCTGGACTGAAGCTTTCTTT. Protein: CASSGGWTEAFF.

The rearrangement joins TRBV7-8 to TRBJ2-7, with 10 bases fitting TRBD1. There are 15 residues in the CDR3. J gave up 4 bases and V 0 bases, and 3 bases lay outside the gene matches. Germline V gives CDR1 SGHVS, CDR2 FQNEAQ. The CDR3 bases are TGTGCCAGCAGCTTAGCGGGGACAGGGGAATACGAGCAGTACTTC. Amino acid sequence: CASSLAGTGEYEQYF.

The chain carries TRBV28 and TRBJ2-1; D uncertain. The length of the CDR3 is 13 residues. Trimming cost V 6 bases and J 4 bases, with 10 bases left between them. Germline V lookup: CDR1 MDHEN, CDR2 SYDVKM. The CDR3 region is CASSAARYNEQFF. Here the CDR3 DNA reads TGTGCCAGCAGCGCGGCCCGATACAATGAGCAGTTCTTC.